Listed below are T cell receptor beta chains from one sample, sequenced in a study of blood T cell repertoires in COVID-19. The data were produced by immunoSEQ multiplex PCR, yet TCRdb's version contains in-frame clones alone and is incomplete. In the table there are approximately 24,000 clones, about nine tenths of which are singletons. The sample taken for sequencing was peripheral blood. The receptors come from a man aged 50-59 years with active COVID-19. CDR3s include the opening cysteine and the closing phenylalanine or tryptophan. The D gene is left open where the match is weak. Expanded clones are given a class, and other clones once, few, many or no size at all.

j_call: TRBJ2-7
v_call: TRBV28
clone_size: few
d_call: -
cdr3_aa: CASSFNYEQYF

j_call: TRBJ2-3
v_call: TRBV11-3
clone_size: once
d_call: TRBD2
cdr3_aa: CASSLDTSGRGGAQYF

j_call: TRBJ1-2
v_call: TRBV5-1
clone_size: -
d_call: -
cdr3_aa: CASSLTSTGPYGYTF

j_call: TRBJ2-5
v_call: TRBV18
clone_size: -
d_call: -
cdr3_aa: CASSPSSGLQETQYF

j_call: TRBJ1-1
v_call: TRBV5-4
clone_size: -
d_call: -
cdr3_aa: CASSSYTEAFF

j_call: TRBJ1-5
v_call: TRBV30
clone_size: -
d_call: -
cdr3_aa: CAWSEGLYNQPQHF

j_call: TRBJ2-1
v_call: TRBV6-5
clone_size: -
d_call: -
cdr3_aa: CASTGSSKFF

j_call: TRBJ2-2
v_call: TRBV24-1
clone_size: -
d_call: TRBD1
cdr3_aa: CATSEGQRYTGELFF

j_call: TRBJ2-5
v_call: TRBV29-1
clone_size: -
d_call: -
cdr3_aa: CSIVRQGGQETQYF

j_call: TRBJ1-2
v_call: TRBV4-3
clone_size: -
d_call: TRBD1
cdr3_aa: CASSQRQGVNYGYTF

j_call: TRBJ2-5
v_call: TRBV24-1
clone_size: -
d_call: -
cdr3_aa: CATSDHRHGRWGEEGETQYF

j_call: TRBJ1-4
v_call: TRBV5-1
clone_size: -
d_call: -
cdr3_aa: CASSLAQGLTNEKLFF

j_call: TRBJ1-2
v_call: TRBV7-2
clone_size: -
d_call: TRBD1
cdr3_aa: CASSSSRGRSYGYTF

j_call: TRBJ1-5
v_call: TRBV3-1/TRBV3-2
clone_size: -
d_call: -
cdr3_aa: CASSYINQPQHF

j_call: TRBJ1-5
v_call: TRBV18
clone_size: -
d_call: TRBD1
cdr3_aa: CASSPLGTGNNQPQHF

j_call: TRBJ2-7
v_call: TRBV28
clone_size: -
d_call: TRBD1
cdr3_aa: CASSWTGDSYEQYF

j_call: TRBJ1-4
v_call: TRBV15
clone_size: few
d_call: -
cdr3_aa: CATSRDREGLFF

j_call: TRBJ2-1
v_call: TRBV29-1
clone_size: -
d_call: TRBD2
cdr3_aa: CSVDGLAGNNEQFF

j_call: TRBJ2-7
v_call: TRBV5-5
clone_size: -
d_call: -
cdr3_aa: CASSPVWASYEQYF

j_call: TRBJ1-1
v_call: TRBV5-5
clone_size: -
d_call: -
cdr3_aa: CASIAWAENTEAFF

j_call: TRBJ2-3
v_call: TRBV11-2
clone_size: -
d_call: TRBD2
cdr3_aa: CASSARLAGGTDTQYF

j_call: TRBJ2-5
v_call: TRBV24-1
clone_size: -
d_call: TRBD1
cdr3_aa: CATSDFDRAETQYF